This T cell receptor beta chain was recovered during a study of T cell repertoires in cytomegalovirus infection. A single record per CDR3 protein comes from TCRdb applying MiXCR to the reads. The sample has tens of thousands of distinct CDR3 sequences, about 30% seen once; the top ten hold roughly three fifths. Losses at the gene ends were 1 base for V and 5 bases for J; bases not matched to a gene: 4. The CDR3 has 15 residues. The V gene's germline CDR1 is SGHNT and CDR2 YENEEA. This clonotype was seen many times. What it binds is not known. The specimen was CD8+ T cells from cultured PBMCs, collected from culture after CMV antigen stimulation. This TCR came from a human donor in good health (CMV status not recorded). Some clones in this sample may be carry-over from other donors' samples. J is TRBJ2-3 and V is TRBV11-3, with TRBD1 identical over 9 bases. DNA for the CDR3: TGTGCCAGCAGCTTAGCCGGGACAGGGATAGATACGCAGTATTTT. Encoded protein: CASSLAGTGIDTQYF. Complete variable domain (other parts from reference TRBV11-3 and TRBJ2-3): EAGVVQSPRYKIIEKKQPVAFWCNPISGHNTLYWYLQNLGQGPELLIRYENEEAVDDSQLPKDRFSAERLKGVDSTLKIQPAELGDSAVYLCASSLAGTGIDTQYFGPGTRLTVL.